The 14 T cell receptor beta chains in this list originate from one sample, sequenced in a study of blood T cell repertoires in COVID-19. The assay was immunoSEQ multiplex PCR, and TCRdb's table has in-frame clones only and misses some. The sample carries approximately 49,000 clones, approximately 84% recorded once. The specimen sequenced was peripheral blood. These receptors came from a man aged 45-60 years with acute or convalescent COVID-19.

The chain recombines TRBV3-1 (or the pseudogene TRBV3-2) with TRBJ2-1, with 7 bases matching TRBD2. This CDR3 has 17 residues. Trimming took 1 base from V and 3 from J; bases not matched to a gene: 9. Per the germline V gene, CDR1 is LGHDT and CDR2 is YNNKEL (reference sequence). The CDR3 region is CASSQARLAVGYNEQFF. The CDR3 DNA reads TGTGCCAGCAGCCAAGCCCGGCTAGCGGTGGGCTACAATGAGCAGTTCTTC.

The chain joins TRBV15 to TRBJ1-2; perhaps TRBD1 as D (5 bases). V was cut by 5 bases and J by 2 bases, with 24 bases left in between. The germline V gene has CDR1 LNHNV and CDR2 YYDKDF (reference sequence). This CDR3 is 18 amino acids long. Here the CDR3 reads CATSPPGSGTRTNYGYTF. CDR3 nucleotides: TGTGCCACCAGCCCGCCAGGGTCCGGAACCAGGACAAACTATGGCTACACCTTC.

The CDR3 spells CASSPRTSGYEQYF. The DNA for the CDR3 is TGTGCCAGCAGTCCCCGGACTAGCGGCTACGAGCAGTACTTC. V gene TRBV28 combines with J gene TRBJ2-7, with TRBD2 matching over 10 bases. With V trimmed by 5 bases and J by 3 bases, 4 bases remained unmatched. The V gene's germline CDR1 is MDHEN and CDR2 SYDVKM. The CDR3 totals 14 residues.

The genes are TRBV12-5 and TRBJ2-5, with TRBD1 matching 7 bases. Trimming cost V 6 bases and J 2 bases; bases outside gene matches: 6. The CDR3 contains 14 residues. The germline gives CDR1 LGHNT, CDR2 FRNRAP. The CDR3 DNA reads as TGTGCTAGTGGCCCCGGGACAGCACAAGAGACCCAGTACTTC. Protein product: CASGPGTAQETQYF.

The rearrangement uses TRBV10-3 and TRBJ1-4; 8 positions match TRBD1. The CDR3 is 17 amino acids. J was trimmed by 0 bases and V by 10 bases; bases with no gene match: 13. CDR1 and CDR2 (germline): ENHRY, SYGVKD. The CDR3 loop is CATRAGQALATNEKLFF. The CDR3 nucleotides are TGTGCCACCAGGGCGGGACAGGCCCTTGCAACTAATGAAAAACTGTTTTTT.

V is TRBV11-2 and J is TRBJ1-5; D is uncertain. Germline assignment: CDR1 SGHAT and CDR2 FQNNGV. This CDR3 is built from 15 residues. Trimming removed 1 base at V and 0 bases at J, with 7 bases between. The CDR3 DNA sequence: TGTGCCAGCAGCTTAGGACAATTTAGCAATCAGCCCCAGCATTTT. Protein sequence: CASSLGQFSNQPQHF. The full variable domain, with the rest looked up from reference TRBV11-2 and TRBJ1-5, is EAGVAQSPRYKIIEKRQSVAFWCNPISGHATLYWYQQILGQGPKLLIQFQNNGVVDDSQLPKDRFSAERLKGVDSTLKIQPAKLEDSAVYLCASSLGQFSNQPQHFGDGTRLSIL.

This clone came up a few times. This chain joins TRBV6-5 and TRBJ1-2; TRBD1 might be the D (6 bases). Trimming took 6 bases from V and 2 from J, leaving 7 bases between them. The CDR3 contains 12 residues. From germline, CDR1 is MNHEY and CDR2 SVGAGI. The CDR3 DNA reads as TGTGCCAGCAGGGACAGCAACTATGGCTACACCTTC. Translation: CASRDSNYGYTF.

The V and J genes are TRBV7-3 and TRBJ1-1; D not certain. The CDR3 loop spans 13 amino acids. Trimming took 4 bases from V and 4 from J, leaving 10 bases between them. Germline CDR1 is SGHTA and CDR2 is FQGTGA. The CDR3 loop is CASSSTSGTEAFF. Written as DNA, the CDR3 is TGTGCCAGCAGCTCAACAAGCGGCACTGAAGCTTTCTTT.

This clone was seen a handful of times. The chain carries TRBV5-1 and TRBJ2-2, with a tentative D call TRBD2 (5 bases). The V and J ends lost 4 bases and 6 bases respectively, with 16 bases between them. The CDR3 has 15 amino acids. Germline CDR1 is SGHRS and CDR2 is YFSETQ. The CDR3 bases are TGCGCCAGCAGCCCAACCCCCGGACTGGCCGGGGAGCTGTTTTTT. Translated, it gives CASSPTPGLAGELFF.

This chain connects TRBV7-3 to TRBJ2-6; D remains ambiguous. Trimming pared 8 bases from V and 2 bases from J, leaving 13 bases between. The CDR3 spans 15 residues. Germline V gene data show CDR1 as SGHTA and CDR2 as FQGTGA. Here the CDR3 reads CASGYYFTGANVLTF. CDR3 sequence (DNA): TGTGCCAGCGGGTACTACTTCACTGGGGCCAACGTCCTGACTTTC. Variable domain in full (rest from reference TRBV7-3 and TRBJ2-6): GAGVSQTPSNKVTEKGKYVELRCDPISGHTALYWYRQSLGQGPEFLIYFQGTGAADDSGLPNDRFFAVRPEGSVSTLKIQRTERGDSAVYLCASGYYFTGANVLTFGAGSRLTVL.

The DNA of the CDR3 is TGTGCCAGCAGTCGGACTAGCGGGTATTACAATGAGCAGTTCTTC. It codes for CASSRTSGYYNEQFF. The J gene is TRBJ2-1, the V gene TRBV7-3; 11 bases align to TRBD2. The length of the CDR3 is 15 residues. CDR1 is SGHTA, CDR2 FQGTGA, per germline. Losses at the gene ends were 6 bases for V and 4 bases for J; bases not matched to a gene: 5.

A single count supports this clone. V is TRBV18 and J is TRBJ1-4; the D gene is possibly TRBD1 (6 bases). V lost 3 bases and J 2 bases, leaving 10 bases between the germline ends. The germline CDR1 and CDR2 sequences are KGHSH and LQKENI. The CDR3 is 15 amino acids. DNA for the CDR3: TGTGCCAGCTCACCTTTGGACAGCACTAATGAAAAACTGTTTTTT. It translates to CASSPLDSTNEKLFF.

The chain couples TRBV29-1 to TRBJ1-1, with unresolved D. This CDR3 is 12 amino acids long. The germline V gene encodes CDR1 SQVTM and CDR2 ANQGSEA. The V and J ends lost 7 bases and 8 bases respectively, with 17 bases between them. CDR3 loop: CSGKHGDGEAFF. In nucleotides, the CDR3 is TGCAGCGGCAAACATGGAGACGGAGAAGCTTTCTTT.

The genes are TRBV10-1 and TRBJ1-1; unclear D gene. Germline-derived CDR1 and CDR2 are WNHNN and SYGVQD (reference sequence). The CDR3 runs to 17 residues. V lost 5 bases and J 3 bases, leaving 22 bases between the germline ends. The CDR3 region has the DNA TGCGCCAGCAGTATCAGTAGTTCGAGGGCCTTTGACACTGAAGCTTTCTTT. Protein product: CASSISSSRAFDTEAFF.